This record looks at one TCR beta chain sequence and its context. This record comes from a study of blood T cell repertoires in COVID-19. At the level of the study: Acute and convalescent COVID-19 samples came from the United States, Italy and Spain. Sources were T cells, B-cell-depleted T cells, or PBMCs; the material itself was cDNA or gDNA.

The germline V gene encodes CDR1 KGHDR and CDR2 SFDVKD. The CDR3 totals 13 residues. V was cut by 4 bases and J by 10 bases, with 15 bases left in between. In the original workflow: Reference gene primers were amplified, and this amplification served to estimate nucleated cell counts. Assay used: immunoSEQ multiplex PCR; TCRdb lists only in-frame clones, some missing. For V, J and clone size, that table is used; D and trimming come from the DNA. This sample carries some 120,000 clones, roughly four fifths of them seen once, and the ten largest clones take around 15%. The receptor's source is a woman between 45 and 60 years old with acute or convalescent COVID-19. Sequenced input: peripheral blood. The chain couples TRBV24-1 to TRBJ1-1, with a possible D match to TRBD1 (6 bases). The CDR3 reads CATSDTDSRGAFF. The DNA of the CDR3 is TGTGCCACCAGTGACACGGACAGCCGAGGAGCTTTCTTT.